Each of the 18 T cell receptor beta chains below was sequenced from the same sample in a study of blood T cells in healthy people across ages. Primed by a sample-barcoded 5' primer and a J-beta primer mix, a second PCR proceeded for 7 to 11 cycles. Using its own MiXCR run on the 5' RACE reads, TCRdb lists one record per CDR3 protein. The sample has 850,000 to 1,000,000 distinct CDR3 sequences, about 53% seen once; the top ten hold 20% to 25%. The sequenced material came from blood. The source is a woman aged 55-69 years in good health.

This clonotype was found a few times. The rearrangement uses TRBV7-9 and TRBJ2-4; the match to TRBD2 covers 9 bases. The CDR3 runs to 20 residues. The V gene end was trimmed by 2 bases and the J gene end by 0 bases; junction bases not matched to a gene: 14. The germline gives CDR1 SEHNR, CDR2 FQNEAQ (reference sequence). CDR3 nucleotides: TGTGCCAGCAGCTTACCCGATAGCGGGAGTCCCAACGCAGCCAAAAACATTCAGTACTTC. Translated: CASSLPDSGSPNAAKNIQYF.

The rearrangement uses TRBV6-6 and TRBJ2-3; D might be TRBD2 (5 bases). V lost 6 bases and J 2 bases, leaving 18 bases between the germline ends. In germline, CDR1 is MNHNY, CDR2 SVGAGI (reference sequence). The CDR3 has 16 amino acids. CDR3 region: CASRDSLAAATDTQYF. For the CDR3, the DNA is TGTGCCAGCAGGGACTCCCTGGCCGCGGCCACAGATACGCAGTATTTT.

The gene calls are TRBV13 and TRBJ2-1; TRBD2 aligns across 7 bases. This CDR3 region has 18 residues. Germline CDR1 is PRHDT and CDR2 is FYEKMQ (reference sequence). Germline trimming cut 5 bases from V and 3 bases from J; bases unmatched to any gene: 16. The CDR3 loop is CASSPVGPGLADYNEQFF. The CDR3 nucleotides read TGTGCCAGCAGCCCCGTGGGGCCTGGGCTAGCGGACTACAATGAGCAGTTCTTC.

CDR3 DNA: TGCGCCAGCAGCTTGCGCACTAGCGAACCCTACGAGCAGTACTTC. This gives the protein CASSLRTSEPYEQYF. This rearrangement joins TRBV5-1 to TRBJ2-7, with 7 bases matching TRBD2. The trim removed 1 base at V and 2 bases at J, leaving 6 bases unmatched. This CDR3 contains 15 residues. Germline assignment: CDR1 SGHRS and CDR2 YFSETQ.

This chain joins TRBV3-1 and TRBJ2-1, with a possible D match to TRBD1 (6 bases). V was clipped by 0 bases and J by 15 bases, with 12 bases between them. Germline V lookup: CDR1 LGHDT, CDR2 YNNKEL (reference sequence). This CDR3 comprises 12 residues. The CDR3 DNA is TGTGCCAGCAGCCAAGACCGACAGGTAGGGTTCTTC. Its translation: CASSQDRQVGFF.

The chain recombines TRBV20-1 with TRBJ2-1; no clear D gene. The last part of the DNA fits TRBJ2-7 better; the J call may be wrong. Germline V gene sequence: CDR1 DFQATT, CDR2 SNEGSKA (reference sequence). There are 13 residues in the CDR3. The CDR3 DNA reads as TGCAGTCCGCGGCAGAGCTCCTACAATGAGCAGTACTTC. This sequence encodes CSPRQSSYNEQYF.

The chain combines TRBV28 with TRBJ1-3; D gene uncertain. The germline CDR1 and CDR2 sequences are MDHEN and SYDVKM. This CDR3 comprises 14 residues. V was pared by 5 bases and J by 4 bases, with 12 bases between. Here the CDR3 reads CASSRARGGNTIYF. In nucleotides, the CDR3 is TGTGCCAGCAGTCGGGCAAGAGGGGGAAACACCATATATTTT. The variable domain in full, with the rest retrieved from reference TRBV28 and TRBJ1-3, is DVKVTQSSRYLVKRTGEKVFLECVQDMDHENMFWYRQDPGLGLRLIYFSYDVKMKEKGDIPEGYSVSREKKERFSLILESASTNQTSMYLCASSRARGGNTIYFGEGSWLTVV.

This clonotype was recorded a few times. This chain connects TRBV3-1 to TRBJ2-3; D ambiguous. Trimming removed 3 bases at V and 6 bases at J, with 7 bases between. Germline CDR1 is LGHDT and CDR2 is YNNKEL (reference sequence). The CDR3 is 12 residues long. The CDR3 sequence: CASSQTRDTQYF. CDR3 nucleotide sequence: TGTGCCAGCAGCCAGACTCGTGATACGCAGTATTTT.

This clonotype was detected a few times. The rearrangement joins TRBV7-2 to TRBJ2-5; maybe TRBD2 (5 bases). V was shortened by 1 base and J by 5 bases, with 11 bases between the two germline ends. This CDR3 is built from 14 residues. Per the germline V gene, CDR1 is SGHTA and CDR2 is FQGNSA. In nucleotides, the CDR3 is TGTGCCAGCAGCTTAGGAGGGAGCACGGAGACCCAGTACTTC. The encoded protein is CASSLGGSTETQYF. Together with reference TRBV7-2 and TRBJ2-5, the CDR3 gives the full variable domain: GAGVSQSPSNKVTEKGKDVELRCDPISGHTALYWYRQSLGQGLEFLIYFQGNSAPDKSGLPSDRFSAERTGGSVSTLTIQRTQQEDSAVYLCASSLGGSTETQYFGPGTRLLVL.

This clonotype was counted only a few times. V gene TRBV4-1 combines with J gene TRBJ2-6, with 7 bases that match TRBD2. The CDR3 length is 19 residues. Germline V gene data show CDR1 as MGHRA and CDR2 as YSYEKL. V lost 0 bases and J lost 0; bases outside the gene matches: 8. The CDR3 loop is CASSQESLRGFSGANVLTF. CDR3 sequence (DNA): TGCGCCAGCAGCCAAGAATCTTTGCGGGGGTTCTCTGGGGCCAACGTCCTGACTTTC.

This clonotype was found a few times. CDR3 nucleotides: TGCGCCAGCAGCTTAAACGGCGGTAGCACAGATACGCAGTATTTT. Amino acids: CASSLNGGSTDTQYF. V usage is TRBV5-1 and J usage is TRBJ2-3, with no clear D. The CDR3 runs 15 residues. V lost 2 bases to trimming and J lost 0 bases, with 10 bases between them. Looked up from germline, CDR1 is SGHRS and CDR2 is YFSETQ.

The chain has TRBV12-3 or TRBV12-4 and TRBJ1-2, with a weak D call TRBD1 (5 bases). Trimming removed 5 bases at V and 5 bases at J, with 24 bases between. The CDR3 has 17 residues. CDR3 nucleotide sequence: TGTGCCAGCAGTACGGACGGGAAGAAAGGGGCTCATTATGGCTACACCTTC. Its protein product is CASSTDGKKGAHYGYTF.

Note on this clonotype: A read error may account for a junction end that differs from germline. V is TRBV12-3 or TRBV12-4 and J is TRBJ2-3; 10 positions agree with TRBD1. This CDR3 comprises 15 residues. In DNA, the CDR3 is TGTGCCAGCAGCTTAGGACAGGGGGACACAGATACGCAGTATTTT. Residues: CASSLGQGDTDTQYF.

This clonotype was counted only a few times. The rearrangement links TRBV28 to TRBJ1-2; unclear D gene. The CDR3 contains 10 residues. V was shortened by 8 bases and J by 7 bases, with 8 bases between the two germline ends. Per the germline V gene, CDR1 is MDHEN and CDR2 is SYDVKM. The CDR3 DNA reads as TGTGCCAGCTTGAGGAGTGGCTACACCTTC. Residues: CASLRSGYTF.

The rearrangement links TRBV4-1 to TRBJ2-1; a possible D gene is TRBD2 (6 bases). V shed 3 bases and J shed 6 bases, with 18 bases lying between them. The germline CDR1 and CDR2 sequences are MGHRA and YSYEKL. The CDR3 loop spans 16 amino acids. The CDR3 spells CASSQSYGGSSNEQFF. CDR3 nucleotides: TGCGCCAGCAGCCAGAGTTATGGAGGGAGCTCCAATGAGCAGTTCTTC.

This clonotype was counted between two and nine times. V gene TRBV12-3 or TRBV12-4 combines with J gene TRBJ2-5, with TRBD2 matching over 14 bases. The ends lost 5 bases at V and 5 bases at J; junction bases unmatched: 1. The CDR3 loop spans 14 amino acids. CDR3 sequence: CASSRLAGGETQYF. The CDR3 nucleotides read TGTGCCAGCAGTCGACTAGCGGGAGGGGAGACCCAGTACTTC.

This clonotype was observed a few times. The chain combines TRBV20-1 with TRBJ2-4, with D maybe TRBD2 (6 bases). The DNA matches TRBJ2-7 better at its end, which makes the J call doubtful. CDR1 is DFQATT and CDR2 is SNEGSKA in the germline V gene (reference sequence). This CDR3 has 16 amino acids. CDR3 sequence reads: CSARDPIPGLTVEQYF. CDR3 sequence (DNA): TGCAGTGCTAGAGATCCCATTCCGGGACTGACGGTCGAGCAGTACTTC.

The chain joins TRBV3-1 to TRBJ1-2, with D perhaps matching TRBD1 (5 bases). The V and J ends lost 7 bases and 3 bases respectively, with 12 bases between them. The CDR3 covers 13 residues. Germline V lookup: CDR1 LGHDT, CDR2 YNNKEL (reference sequence). The CDR3 sequence is CASKYSTDYGYTF. The CDR3 nucleotides read TGTGCCAGCAAATACTCGACAGACTATGGCTACACCTTC.